These 31 T cell receptor beta chains came from one sample sequenced in a study of chemoradiotherapy in HPV16-positive cancers. Data came from immunoSEQ multiplex PCR; TCRdb stores just in-frame clones and leaves some out. The table includes roughly 20,000 clones, about four fifths detected once. Source: blood, taken from a patient who underwent chemoradiotherapy. The receptors were sampled from a human donor with HPV-associated anogenital cancer.

This sequence joins TRBV6-6 and TRBJ1-5, with 9 bases aligning to TRBD1. The V gene end was trimmed by 6 bases and the J gene end by 6 bases; junction bases not matched to a gene: 9. Germline V gene data show CDR1 as MNHNY and CDR2 as SVGAGI (reference sequence). The CDR3 has 15 amino acids. CDR3: CASRTTGGVGQPQHF. The CDR3 region has the DNA TGTGCCAGCAGGACTACAGGGGGCGTGGGTCAGCCCCAGCATTTT.

The chain carries TRBV11-1 and TRBJ2-7; TRBD1 agrees at 8 bases. Germline V lookup: CDR1 SGHAT, CDR2 FQDESV (reference sequence). The length of the CDR3 is 15 residues. With V trimmed by 1 base and J by 4 bases, 6 bases remained unmatched. The DNA for the CDR3 is TGTGCCAGCAGCTTAGGCCCCGACAGGGGATACGAGCAGTACTTC. Protein: CASSLGPDRGYEQYF.

This clone showed up just a few times. V and J are TRBV6-1 and TRBJ1-5; no clear D. Trimming shortened V by 2 bases and J by 3 bases, and 8 bases separated the two germline ends. The CDR3 is 14 residues long. The germline V gene has CDR1 MNHNS and CDR2 SASEGT. The CDR3 sequence: CASSEKAVNQPQHF. The CDR3 nucleotides read TGTGCCAGCAGTGAAAAGGCAGTCAATCAGCCCCAGCATTTT.

The V and J genes are TRBV5-6 and TRBJ2-5; 9 bases agree with TRBD2. The junction had 7 bases not matched to a gene; V was cut back by 2 bases and J by 2 bases. This CDR3 comprises 16 residues. Germline CDR1 and CDR2: SGHDT and YYEEEE. CDR3 in amino acids: CASSLLAGGRQETQYF. CDR3 sequence (DNA): TGTGCCAGCAGCTTACTCGCGGGGGGGCGACAAGAGACCCAGTACTTC.

The chain couples TRBV28 to TRBJ2-7; D gene uncertain. The CDR3 is made up of 14 amino acids. Germline V CDR1 and CDR2: MDHEN, SYDVKM. Trimming removed 5 bases at V and 0 bases at J, with 11 bases between. CDR3 amino acids: CASSTSLTSYEQYF. The DNA for the CDR3 is TGTGCCAGCAGTACCTCCCTCACCTCCTACGAGCAGTACTTC.

The rearrangement joins TRBV11-2 to TRBJ2-4, with a possible D match to TRBD1 (5 bases). Trimming took off 3 bases at V and 2 bases at J, with 14 bases between the two ends. This CDR3 contains 16 residues. CDR1 SGHAT and CDR2 FQNNGV come from the germline V gene. The CDR3 is CASSFTGSRPKNIQYF. CDR3 DNA: TGTGCCAGCAGCTTTACAGGATCGCGACCCAAAAACATTCAGTACTTC.

The chain couples TRBV7-8 to TRBJ1-6; perhaps TRBD1 as D (5 bases). V was shortened by 5 bases and J by 10 bases, with 12 bases between the two germline ends. In germline, CDR1 is SGHVS, CDR2 FQNEAQ. This CDR3 is built from 13 residues. The CDR3 DNA reads as TGTGCCAGCAGCCCAGGGATGGTCTCACCCCTCCACTTT. It yields the protein CASSPGMVSPLHF.

The chain is built from TRBV28 and TRBJ1-6, with D maybe TRBD1 (5 bases). The ends were cut back, 8 bases at V and 9 bases at J, with 14 bases in the middle. The CDR3 loop spans 13 amino acids. From germline, CDR1 is MDHEN and CDR2 SYDVKM. CDR3 amino acids: CASLTGDASPLHF. Written as DNA, the CDR3 is TGTGCCAGCTTAACGGGGGACGCTTCACCCCTCCACTTT.

V is TRBV2 and J is TRBJ2-1, with 10 bases identical to TRBD2. In germline, CDR1 is SNHLY, CDR2 FYNNEI. The CDR3 covers 13 residues. Trimming removed 3 bases from V and 12 bases from J; junction bases left unmatched: 5. CDR3 region: CASSDLAGVGQFF. CDR3 DNA sequence: TGTGCCAGCAGTGATCTAGCGGGGGTAGGGCAGTTCTTC.

V gene TRBV14 combines with J gene TRBJ2-3; D uncertain. CDR1 is SGHDN and CDR2 is FVKESK in the germline V gene. V gave up 6 bases and J gave up 2 bases, with 6 bases separating them. The CDR3 sequence is 12 residues long. The CDR3 region is CASRPHTDTQYF. The DNA of the CDR3 is TGTGCCAGCAGGCCCCACACAGATACGCAGTATTTT.

This clone came up a few times. The chain links TRBV10-1 to TRBJ2-2; D uncertain. V lost 5 bases to trimming and J lost 4 bases, with 5 bases between them. CDR1 and CDR2 (germline): WNHNN, SYGVQD (reference sequence). The CDR3 length is 12 residues. This chain's CDR3 is CASSLGTGELFF. The CDR3 DNA sequence: TGCGCCAGCAGTTTGGGCACCGGGGAGCTGTTTTTT.

The chain has TRBV19 and TRBJ2-7, with 9 bases lining up with TRBD1. Germline V gene lookup returns CDR1 LNHDA and CDR2 SQIVND (reference sequence). V dropped 5 bases and J dropped 4; count of bases not matched to a gene: 9. The CDR3 totals 15 residues. The CDR3 nucleotides read TGTGCCAGTAGTGCACGGACAGGGGAGGGGTACGAGCAGTACTTC. It codes for CASSARTGEGYEQYF. Drawing the rest from reference TRBV19 and TRBJ2-7, the complete variable domain is DGGITQSPKYLFRKEGQNVTLSCEQNLNHDAMYWYRQDPGQGLRLIYYSQIVNDFQKGDIAEGYSVSREKKESFPLTVTSAQKNPTAFYLCASSARTGEGYEQYFGPGTRLTVT.

This rearrangement joins TRBV6-1 to TRBJ1-1; D remains unclear. Trimming left V 7 bases short and J 0 bases short, with 9 bases between. CDR1 is MNHNS and CDR2 is SASEGT in the germline V gene. This CDR3 region has 13 residues. In DNA form, the CDR3 reads TGTGCCAGCAAGGAAAGGGTGAACACTGAAGCTTTCTTT. Protein: CASKERVNTEAFF.

The V call is TRBV19, the J call TRBJ1-1; no firm D call. Germline-derived CDR1 and CDR2 are LNHDA and SQIVND (reference sequence). Deletions cut 3 bases from V and 1 base from J, with 9 bases between. The CDR3 extends over 14 amino acids. The CDR3 nucleotides read TGTGCCAGTAGTATTGCACGGAGGAACACTGAAGCTTTCTTT. It codes for CASSIARRNTEAFF.

The chain employs TRBV7-9 and TRBJ1-2; TRBD1 is a possible D gene (5 bases). Trimming removed 2 bases at V and 7 bases at J, with 14 bases between. The germline V gene encodes CDR1 SEHNR and CDR2 FQNEAQ (reference sequence). The CDR3 spans 14 residues. The CDR3 sequence: CASSLTGTVLGYTF. CDR3 sequence (DNA): TGTGCCAGCAGCTTAACCGGGACGGTGCTTGGCTACACCTTC. Looking up the rest from reference TRBV7-9 and TRBJ1-2 gives the full variable domain: DTGVSQNPRHKITKRGQNVTFRCDPISEHNRLYWYRQTLGQGPEFLTYFQNEAQLEKSRLLSDRFSAERPKGSFSTLEIQRTEQGDSAMYLCASSLTGTVLGYTFGSGTRLTVV.

This clone was observed once. This chain connects TRBV2 to TRBJ1-6; 7 nucleotides line up with TRBD1. CDR1 and CDR2 (germline): SNHLY, FYNNEI. The CDR3 runs 15 residues. With V trimmed by 8 bases and J by 3 bases, 7 bases remained unmatched. DNA of the CDR3: TGTGCCAGCTTAAAACGACAGGGCTATAATTCACCCCTCCACTTT. This encodes CASLKRQGYNSPLHF.

The chain links TRBV7-8 to TRBJ2-1; D gene unclear. There are 14 residues in the CDR3. The V end was cut by 5 bases, the J end by 6 bases, with 14 bases between. The germline CDR1 and CDR2 sequences are SGHVS and FQNEAQ. The CDR3 loop is CASSPAPPLNEQFF. CDR3 coding DNA: TGTGCCAGCAGCCCCGCCCCCCCCCTCAATGAGCAGTTCTTC.

This chain connects TRBV11-2 to TRBJ1-3; 8 positions match TRBD1. V shed 3 bases and J 4 bases; nucleotides not matched to a gene: 5. The CDR3 runs to 15 residues. Germline CDR1 SGHAT, CDR2 FQNNGV. In DNA, the CDR3 is TGTGCCAGCAGCTTGCTACAGGGGGTGGGAAACACCATATATTTT. Translation gives CASSLLQGVGNTIYF. Full variable domain (remainder filled in from reference TRBV11-2 and TRBJ1-3): EAGVAQSPRYKIIEKRQSVAFWCNPISGHATLYWYQQILGQGPKLLIQFQNNGVVDDSQLPKDRFSAERLKGVDSTLKIQPAKLEDSAVYLCASSLLQGVGNTIYFGEGSWLTVV.

The V and J genes are TRBV27 and TRBJ2-1, with 7 bases fitting TRBD2. Looked up from germline, CDR1 is MNHEY and CDR2 is SMNVEV (reference sequence). V was pared by 4 bases and J by 4 bases, with 7 bases of the junction left unmatched. This CDR3 is 15 amino acids long. Here the CDR3 DNA reads TGTGCCAGCAGTTACTCGGCGGGGGAATACAATGAGCAGTTCTTC. Its translation: CASSYSAGEYNEQFF.

The J gene is TRBJ2-5, the V gene TRBV29-1; D is unresolved. Germline lookup yields CDR1 SQVTM and CDR2 ANQGSEA. The CDR3 is 11 amino acids. V was shortened by 7 bases and J by 4 bases, with 10 bases between the two germline ends. The CDR3 coding sequence is TGCAGCGGCGAACGGAGAGAGACCCAGTACTTC. Translated: CSGERRETQYF.

The rearrangement links TRBV15 to TRBJ1-4; D is undetermined. Germline CDR1 LNHNV, CDR2 YYDKDF (reference sequence). V was pared by 0 bases and J by 4 bases, with 12 bases between. The CDR3 spans 16 residues. CDR3 region: CATSRDRGAGNEKLFF. CDR3 coding DNA: TGTGCCACCAGCAGAGATCGGGGTGCGGGTAATGAAAAACTGTTTTTT.

J is TRBJ1-6 and V is TRBV28; a possible D gene is TRBD1 (5 bases). From germline, CDR1 is MDHEN and CDR2 SYDVKM. Trimming pared 7 bases from V and 6 bases from J, leaving 10 bases between. This CDR3 has 13 amino acids. This CDR3 reads CASTGQINSPLHF. In nucleotides, the CDR3 is TGTGCCAGCACCGGACAAATTAATTCACCCCTCCACTTT.

The chain combines TRBV11-3 with TRBJ2-1, with D perhaps matching TRBD1 (6 bases). CDR3 length: 15 residues. In germline, CDR1 is SGHNT, CDR2 YENEEA. V was trimmed by 5 bases and J by 0 bases, leaving 11 bases between them. CDR3 amino acids: CASSPTGSSYNEQFF. CDR3 sequence (DNA): TGTGCCAGCAGCCCGACAGGTAGCTCCTACAATGAGCAGTTCTTC.

J is TRBJ1-5 and V is TRBV7-8, with 7 bases that match TRBD1. The CDR3 sequence is 15 residues long. Trimming at V came to 5 bases and at J to 0 bases, leaving 4 bases not matched to a gene. Germline lookup yields CDR1 SGHVS and CDR2 FQNEAQ. In nucleotides, the CDR3 is TGTGCCAGCAGCGCCCGGACAGGTAGCAATCAGCCCCAGCATTTT. Protein sequence: CASSARTGSNQPQHF.

The J gene is TRBJ2-5, the V gene TRBV5-4; 9 nucleotides match TRBD2. Looked up from germline, CDR1 is SGHNT and CDR2 is YYREEE (reference sequence). V trimming: 1 base; J trimming: 1 base; junction bases outside the gene matches: 5. CDR3 length equals 16 residues. CDR3 DNA sequence: TGTGCCAGCAGCTTGATCGCTAGCGGGGTCCAAGAGACCCAGTACTTC. This codes for CASSLIASGVQETQYF.

The chain links TRBV6-1 to TRBJ1-1, with D uncertain. The germline V gene encodes CDR1 MNHNS and CDR2 SASEGT. CDR3 length equals 14 residues. Trimming pared 10 bases from V and 1 base from J, leaving 16 bases between. CDR3 loop: CATPSDNANTEAFF. The CDR3 DNA reads TGTGCCACCCCCAGCGACAACGCGAACACTGAAGCTTTCTTT.

This chain uses TRBV27 with TRBJ1-6; 7 positions agree with TRBD1. The V gene end was trimmed by 6 bases and the J gene end by 6 bases; junction bases not matched to a gene: 5. The V gene's germline CDR1 is MNHEY and CDR2 SMNVEV (reference sequence). The CDR3 runs to 14 residues. CDR3: CASSPGTANSPLHF. In DNA, the CDR3 is TGTGCCAGCAGCCCCGGGACAGCTAATTCACCCCTCCACTTT.

This chain connects TRBV4-1 to TRBJ2-3; a weak D match, TRBD2 (5 bases). Trimming stripped 0 bases from V and 3 bases from J, with 13 bases between. Germline CDR1 and CDR2: MGHRA and YSYEKL. The CDR3 sequence is 16 residues long. CDR3 region: CASSQDDYSPTDTQYF. The CDR3 nucleotides read TGCGCCAGCAGCCAAGACGACTATTCCCCTACAGATACGCAGTATTTT.

V and J are TRBV27 and TRBJ2-7, with no clear D. There are 14 residues in the CDR3. V lost 2 bases, J lost 0 bases, and 8 bases lay in between. The germline V gene encodes CDR1 MNHEY and CDR2 SMNVEV (reference sequence). CDR3 region: CASSLRALSYEQYF. For the CDR3, the DNA is TGTGCCAGCAGTTTACGGGCCCTCTCCTACGAGCAGTACTTC.

This clone was detected only a few times. The chain couples TRBV7-9 to TRBJ1-1, with a weak D call TRBD1 (5 bases). The CDR3 has 15 residues. The V end lost 5 bases, the J end lost 1 base, and 14 bases lay between the germline ends. CDR1 and CDR2 (germline): SEHNR, FQNEAQ (reference sequence). This CDR3 is CASSPSWGTNTEAFF. The CDR3 region has the DNA TGTGCCAGCAGCCCCTCGTGGGGGACGAACACTGAAGCTTTCTTT.

There are a few counts of this clone. The V gene is TRBV7-9, the J gene TRBJ1-6; 7 positions agree with TRBD1. Germline CDR1 SEHNR, CDR2 FQNEAQ (reference sequence). CDR3 length: 12 amino acids. The V segment lost 6 bases and the J segment 8 bases; nucleotides outside the gene matches: 1. DNA of the CDR3: TGTGCCAGCAGTACAGGGGATTCACCCCTCCACTTT. Protein sequence: CASSTGDSPLHF.